This entry lists 13 T cell receptor beta chains sequenced from one sample in a study of cytomegalovirus exposure and HLA in healthy donors. Clones were sequenced by immunoSEQ multiplex PCR, and TCRdb holds only the in-frame ones, with some missing. The data hold more than 150,000 clones, with 88% observed a single time. Sequences were obtained from PBMCs. These receptors all stem from a man aged 18 to 29 in good health and CMV-seronegative.

This clone came up once. This chain connects TRBV5-1 to TRBJ2-1, with TRBD2 matching 10 bases. The CDR3 extends over 17 amino acids. Looked up from germline, CDR1 is SGHRS and CDR2 is YFSETQ. With 1 base clipped from V and 0 bases from J, the junction kept 4 bases outside the gene matches. CDR3 sequence: CASSLSLAGSSYNEQFF. DNA for the CDR3: TGCGCCAGCAGCTTGTCACTAGCGGGGAGCTCCTACAATGAGCAGTTCTTC.

The rearrangement links TRBV7-6 to TRBJ2-1; 9 bases agree with TRBD2. Losses at the gene ends were 5 bases for V and 7 bases for J; bases not matched to a gene: 9. CDR3 length: 15 amino acids. Looked up from germline, CDR1 is SGHVS and CDR2 is FNYEAQ. CDR3 in amino acids: CASSRIPGLANEQFF. The CDR3 nucleotides are TGTGCCAGCAGCCGAATTCCGGGACTAGCTAATGAGCAGTTCTTC.

The chain links TRBV27 to TRBJ2-7; no reliable D call. Trimming removed 0 bases from V and 1 base from J, with 10 bases in between. The CDR3 covers 15 residues. Germline assignment: CDR1 MNHEY and CDR2 SMNVEV (reference sequence). CDR3 residues: CASSLSVYRSYEQYF. DNA for the CDR3: TGTGCCAGCAGTTTATCGGTTTACAGATCCTACGAGCAGTACTTC.

This rearrangement joins TRBV6-5 to TRBJ1-4, with D unclear. Germline CDR1 reads MNHEY; CDR2 reads SVGAGI. The CDR3 totals 14 residues. Trimming stripped 3 bases from V and 4 bases from J, with 9 bases between. DNA for the CDR3: TGTGCCAGCAGTTATGCCGGTATTAATGAAAAACTGTTTTTT. It encodes CASSYAGINEKLFF.

The chain recombines TRBV5-6 with TRBJ1-5, with a possible D match to TRBD1 (5 bases). The germline CDR1 and CDR2 sequences are SGHDT and YYEEEE. CDR3 length equals 16 residues. Trimming shortened V by 0 bases and J by 3 bases, and 13 bases separated the two germline ends. The CDR3: CASSLGGARSNQPQHF. The CDR3, as DNA: TGTGCCAGCAGCTTGGGGGGCGCGAGGTCCAATCAGCCCCAGCATTTT.

This sequence joins TRBV6-5 and TRBJ2-5; D possibly corresponds to TRBD2 (5 bases). V lost 3 bases and J 1 base, leaving 9 bases between the germline ends. The germline CDR1 and CDR2 sequences are MNHEY and SVGAGI. This CDR3 comprises 14 residues. The CDR3 is CASSYGESQETQYF. In DNA form, the CDR3 reads TGTGCCAGCAGTTATGGGGAGTCCCAAGAGACCCAGTACTTC.

The J gene is TRBJ2-7, the V gene TRBV18, with 9 nucleotides matching TRBD1. The CDR3 runs 15 residues. CDR1 and CDR2 (germline): KGHSH, LQKENI. The CDR3 protein is CASSAPGQGDYEQYV. The CDR3 region has the DNA TGTGCCAGCTCAGCACCGGGACAGGGAGATTACGAGCAGTACGTC.

J is TRBJ1-2 and V is TRBV27; D may be TRBD1 (6 bases). The V end was cut by 10 bases, the J end by 0 bases, with 18 bases between. The CDR3 contains 15 residues. Germline V lookup: CDR1 MNHEY, CDR2 SMNVEV (reference sequence). The CDR3 spells CATSMAQGTNYGYTF. In DNA, the CDR3 is TGTGCCACCTCAATGGCACAGGGCACTAACTATGGCTACACCTTC.

The V gene is TRBV6-1, the J gene TRBJ1-1; no clear D. Trimming pared 2 bases from V and 4 bases from J, leaving 17 bases between. CDR1 is MNHNS and CDR2 is SASEGT in the germline V gene. This CDR3 comprises 16 residues. CDR3 region: CASSESNNRNPTEAFF. The CDR3 coding sequence is TGTGCCAGCAGTGAAAGTAATAACAGAAACCCCACTGAAGCTTTCTTT.

The V call is TRBV18, the J call TRBJ2-1; D remains ambiguous. The germline gives CDR1 KGHSH, CDR2 LQKENI. Trimming cost V 4 bases and J 5 bases, with 18 bases left between them. The CDR3 covers 16 residues. The CDR3 loop is CASSLQTPAAHNEQFF. The CDR3, as DNA: TGTGCCAGCTCACTCCAAACACCGGCGGCCCACAATGAGCAGTTCTTC.

This clone has just a few counts. This chain links TRBV7-8 with TRBJ2-7; possibly TRBD2 for D (6 bases). This CDR3 contains 14 residues. With 3 bases removed from V and 2 bases from J, the gap between germline ends came to 11 bases. Germline CDR1 is SGHVS and CDR2 is FQNEAQ. The CDR3 coding sequence is TGTGCCAGCAGCTTCTCGGGGGTAGCCTACGAGCAGTACGTC. Residues: CASSFSGVAYEQYV.

The V gene is TRBV6-1, the J gene TRBJ2-6; tentatively, D is TRBD2 (6 bases). V gave up 3 bases and J gave up 15 bases, with 9 bases separating them. The CDR3 consists of 11 residues. The germline V gene has CDR1 MNHNS and CDR2 SASEGT. CDR3 sequence (DNA): TGTGCCAGCAGTGAGGGGGGACCCCTGACTTTC. Its translation: CASSEGGPLTF.

The genes are TRBV7-8 and TRBJ1-6; a possible D gene is TRBD1 (5 bases). The CDR3 runs 14 residues. CDR1 is SGHVS and CDR2 is FQNEAQ in the germline V gene. The ends were cut back, 2 bases at V and 10 bases at J, with 12 bases in the middle. In nucleotides, the CDR3 is TGTGCCAGCAGCTTATGGGGGGAGCGGTCACCCCTCCACTTT. The encoded protein is CASSLWGERSPLHF. The variable domain in full, with the rest retrieved from reference TRBV7-8 and TRBJ1-6, is GAGVSQSPRYKVAKRGQDVALRCDPISGHVSLFWYQQALGQGPEFLTYFQNEAQLDKSGLPSDRFFAERPEGSVSTLKIQRTQQEDSAVYLCASSLWGERSPLHFGNGTRLTVT.